This T cell receptor beta chain was identified during a study of blood T cells in healthy people across ages. Study-wide results and limits: Correlation between TCR beta diversity and naive T cell percentage was strong. Measured against age, TCR beta diversity per million T cells decreased in a roughly linear manner.

Combining a sample-barcoded 5' primer with a J-beta primer mix, a second PCR ran for roughly 6 to 11 cycles. With 12 random nucleotides, a template-switch adaptor tagged each individual cDNA molecule. TCRdb re-called the 5' RACE reads with MiXCR, one entry per CDR3 protein. The table has more than 600,000 distinct CDR3 sequences, approximately 25% seen once. A few counts support this clonotype. Its antigen is still unknown. The germline V gene has CDR1 SGHRS and CDR2 YFSETQ. The V end lost 0 bases, the J end lost 4 bases, and 16 bases lay between the germline ends. The CDR3 length is 17 residues. These data were also reused for a study on T cells of mothers and their children. That source adds: Samples were obtained from a few healthy Caucasian mothers and their six children.

The sequenced sample consisted of blood. This sequence was found in a boy between 10 and 17 years old in good health. The chain recombines TRBV5-1 with TRBJ2-2, with D perhaps TRBD1 or TRBD2 (5 bases each). DNA of the CDR3: TGCGCCAGCAGCTTGGTTCCCCAGGGTGGGAGCACCGGGGAGCTGTTTTTT. Translating gives CASSLVPQGGSTGELFF. The whole variable domain, filled in from reference TRBV5-1 and TRBJ2-2, reads KAGVTQTPRYLIKTRGQQVTLSCSPISGHRSVSWYQQTPGQGLQFLFEYFSETQRNKGNFPGRFSGRQFSNSRSEMNVSTLELGDSALYLCASSLVPQGGSTGELFFGEGSRLTVL.